The rows below give T cell receptor beta chains drawn from one sample of a study of OX40 agonist ivuxolimab in advanced cancers. Measured with immunoSEQ multiplex PCR; TCRdb has only the in-frame clones, and not every one. This sample yields around 35,000 clones, of which roughly 83% are seen a single time; approximately 21% belongs to the top ten. The specimen comprised CD4+ or CD8+ T cells sorted from blood, sampled in a trial of the OX40 agonist ivuxolimab. These receptors originate from an adult with an advanced solid tumor such as melanoma, head and neck, liver or kidney cancer. CDR3s include the opening cysteine and the closing phenylalanine or tryptophan. A D gene is named only where the DNA matches it firmly. Clone size is shown for a subset of rows, as once, few, many or a class of expanded clone.

size: .
J: TRBJ2-7
V: TRBV5-4
D: .
DNA: TGTGCCAGCAGCTTGACCGGGGGCCTGGGAGAGCAGTACTTC
CDR3: CASSLTGGLGEQYF

size: .
J: TRBJ2-4
V: TRBV6-5
D: TRBD2
DNA: TGTGCCAGCAGTTCGGGACTAGCGGGAGGGATCCAGTACTTC
CDR3: CASSSGLAGGIQYF

size: .
J: TRBJ2-3
V: TRBV27
D: TRBD2
DNA: TGTGCCAGCAGTTCTCACACGGGGGGTAATACGCAGTATTTT
CDR3: CASSSHTGGNTQYF

size: .
J: TRBJ2-3
V: TRBV28
D: TRBD1
DNA: TGTGCCAGCAGTTTCCTGGACAGGGGGCGACCAGATACGCAGTATTTT
CDR3: CASSFLDRGRPDTQYF

size: .
J: TRBJ2-1
V: TRBV6-5
D: .
DNA: TGTGCCAGCAGTTATGGCGGATACAATGAGCAGTTCTTC
CDR3: CASSYGGYNEQFF

size: .
J: TRBJ1-1
V: TRBV7-9
D: .
DNA: TGTGCCAGCAGCCCCGGGGGAGGGACTGAAGCTTTCTTT
CDR3: CASSPGGGTEAFF

size: .
J: TRBJ2-1
V: TRBV27
D: .
DNA: TGTGCCAGCAGTTTAAGATTGGGTAGCAATGAGCAGTTCTTC
CDR3: CASSLRLGSNEQFF

size: few
J: TRBJ1-2
V: TRBV28
D: .
DNA: TGTGCCAGCAGTCCAATCCGGGATCACTATGGCTACACCTTC
CDR3: CASSPIRDHYGYTF

size: .
J: TRBJ2-2
V: TRBV30
D: .
DNA: TGTGCCTGGAGTGTACCCCGGGTTCTCGGGGAGCTGTTTTTT
CDR3: CAWSVPRVLGELFF

size: .
J: TRBJ2-3
V: TRBV29-1
D: .
DNA: TGCAGCGTTGAAGCGCCCCCTTCCCAGTATTTT
CDR3: CSVEAPPSQYF

size: .
J: TRBJ2-7
V: TRBV12-2
D: .
DNA: TGTGCAAGTCGCTTACCGGGACTAGCGGGGGACGTCTCCTACGAGCAGTACTTC
CDR3: CASRLPGLAGDVSYEQYF

size: many
J: TRBJ2-2
V: TRBV5-1
D: .
DNA: TGCGCCAGTAAACTCAGTCCCACCGGGGAGCTGTTTTTT
CDR3: CASKLSPTGELFF

size: .
J: TRBJ2-6
V: TRBV5-6
D: .
DNA: TGTGCCAGCAGCCCTGGACCGGCGGCTGGGGCCAACGTCCTGACTTTC
CDR3: CASSPGPAAGANVLTF

size: .
J: TRBJ1-6
V: TRBV6-1
D: .
DNA: TGTGCCAGCAGTGTAGGGGTCTCCTATAATTCACCCCTCCACTTT
CDR3: CASSVGVSYNSPLHF

size: .
J: TRBJ2-7
V: TRBV28
D: TRBD1
DNA: TGTGCCAGCAGTGACAGGGGCGAGCAGTACTTC
CDR3: CASSDRGEQYF

size: .
J: TRBJ1-3
V: TRBV30
D: .
DNA: TGTGCCTGGAGTCCACCTGGAAACACCATATATTTT
CDR3: CAWSPPGNTIYF

size: .
J: TRBJ2-6
V: TRBV9
D: .
DNA: TGTGCCAGCAGCGGAGGCTCCGGGGCCAACGTCCTGACTTTC
CDR3: CASSGGSGANVLTF

size: .
J: TRBJ1-1
V: TRBV7-9
D: .
DNA: TGTGCCAGCAGCCGAGGAACAGCCCTTGCCACTGAAGCTTTCTTT
CDR3: CASSRGTALATEAFF

size: .
J: TRBJ2-7
V: TRBV2
D: .
DNA: TGTTTACTAGAGGCGATGAAGACCTACGAGCAGTACTTC
CDR3: CLLEAMKTYEQYF

size: .
J: TRBJ1-5
V: TRBV6-1
D: TRBD1
DNA: TGTGCCAGCAGTAAATTCGGACAGGGCTATCAGCCCCAGCATTTT
CDR3: CASSKFGQGYQPQHF

size: many
J: TRBJ1-1
V: TRBV2
D: .
DNA: TGTGCCACCGGGACGTCGGGGGACACTGAAGCTTTCTTT
CDR3: CATGTSGDTEAFF

size: .
J: TRBJ2-7
V: TRBV7-8
D: .
DNA: TGTGCCAGCAGCTTAGGTGCGGGCCTAATTCGCGAGCAGTACTTC
CDR3: CASSLGAGLIREQYF

size: few
J: TRBJ2-4
V: TRBV7-2
D: TRBD2
DNA: TGTGCCAGCAGCCGCCTCGACAGCGGGGGAAATCTAGCCAAAAACATTCAGTACTTC
CDR3: CASSRLDSGGNLAKNIQYF

size: once
J: TRBJ1-2
V: TRBV21-1
D: .
DNA: TGTGCCAGCAGCAAAAAACTCCTTCGGGACAGGGGTTATGGCTACACCTTC
CDR3: CASSKKLLRDRGYGYTF

size: .
J: TRBJ2-7
V: TRBV14
D: .
DNA: TGTGCCAGCAGTTCAGAGGTCGGGGAGCAGTACTTC
CDR3: CASSSEVGEQYF

size: once
J: TRBJ2-7
V: TRBV4-1
D: .
DNA: TGCGCCAGCAGCCAAGTAGAGGGTTCCTACGAGCAGTACTTC
CDR3: CASSQVEGSYEQYF

size: .
J: TRBJ1-1
V: TRBV28
D: .
DNA: TGTGCCAGCAGTTCACCCTCGGGGGCAGACACTGAAGCTTTCTTT
CDR3: CASSSPSGADTEAFF

size: .
J: TRBJ2-5
V: TRBV4-1
D: .
DNA: TGCGCCAGCAGCCAAGTGACCCAGGACTTACAAGAGACCCAGTACTTC
CDR3: CASSQVTQDLQETQYF

size: few
J: TRBJ2-1
V: TRBV14
D: .
DNA: TGTGCCAGCAGCCCCTGGGGCGGTACCTACAATGAGCAGTTCTTC
CDR3: CASSPWGGTYNEQFF

size: .
J: TRBJ2-5
V: TRBV7-9
D: TRBD2
DNA: TGTGCCAGCAGCTTAGTTAGCGGGGCGTGGGAGACCCAGTACTTC
CDR3: CASSLVSGAWETQYF

size: .
J: TRBJ2-7
V: TRBV27
D: .
DNA: TGTGCCACCCTTGGGGGCGAGCAGTACTTC
CDR3: CATLGGEQYF

size: once
J: TRBJ2-7
V: TRBV6-1
D: TRBD1
DNA: TGTGCCAGCGGGACAGCCCTTTTCTACGAGCAGTACTTC
CDR3: CASGTALFYEQYF

size: .
J: TRBJ2-1
V: TRBV4-1
D: .
DNA: TGCGCCAGCAGCCAAGCGTCAAGGTCTAATGAGCAGTTCTTC
CDR3: CASSQASRSNEQFF

size: .
J: TRBJ2-7
V: TRBV5-4
D: .
DNA: TGTGCCAGCAGCCTATTCCCCAACGACGGGATACGCTACGAGCAGTACTTC
CDR3: CASSLFPNDGIRYEQYF

size: once
J: TRBJ1-3
V: TRBV4-2
D: .
DNA: TGTGCCAGCAGCCACTCAATGGGCCCCCACGCTGGAAACACCATATATTTT
CDR3: CASSHSMGPHAGNTIYF

size: .
J: TRBJ2-2
V: TRBV19
D: .
DNA: TGTGCCAGTTCGGCAGGATGGACCGGGGAGCTGTTTTTT
CDR3: CASSAGWTGELFF

size: .
J: TRBJ2-3
V: TRBV27
D: .
DNA: TGTGCCAGCAGTAGGACCACTTCAGATACGCAGTATTTT
CDR3: CASSRTTSDTQYF

size: few
J: TRBJ1-1
V: TRBV20-1
D: .
DNA: TGCAGTGATACTTACACTGAAGCTTTCTTT
CDR3: CSDTYTEAFF

size: .
J: TRBJ1-1
V: TRBV2
D: .
DNA: TGTGCCAGAAGGAAGGGTAACACTGAAGCTTTCTTT
CDR3: CARRKGNTEAFF

size: few
J: TRBJ1-1
V: TRBV27
D: .
DNA: TGTGCCAGCAGTGGAATGAACACTGAAGCTTTCTTT
CDR3: CASSGMNTEAFF

size: .
J: TRBJ2-7
V: TRBV30
D: .
DNA: TGTGCCTGGAGTGGGGTTAGCTCCTACGAGCAGTACTTC
CDR3: CAWSGVSSYEQYF

size: .
J: TRBJ1-1
V: TRBV9
D: .
DNA: TGTGCCAGCCGGCCAGACGGGAACACTGAAGCTTTCTTT
CDR3: CASRPDGNTEAFF

size: .
J: TRBJ1-5
V: TRBV5-1
D: TRBD1
DNA: TGCGCCAGCAGCCCCGGGAAAGGGGGACAGAATCAGCCCCAGCATTTT
CDR3: CASSPGKGGQNQPQHF

size: .
J: TRBJ2-2
V: TRBV4-2
D: .
DNA: TGTGCCAGCAGCCAAGATCTATGGGAAACCGGGGAGCTGTTTTTT
CDR3: CASSQDLWETGELFF

size: once
J: TRBJ1-2
V: TRBV15
D: TRBD1
DNA: TGTGCCACCAGCAGAGATCGGACAGGGGTAGTCTATGGCTACACCTTC
CDR3: CATSRDRTGVVYGYTF

size: .
J: TRBJ2-3
V: TRBV27
D: TRBD2
DNA: TGTGCCAGCAGTTGGGGACTAGCGGGTGGAGGAGATACGCAGTATTTT
CDR3: CASSWGLAGGGDTQYF

size: many
J: TRBJ2-7
V: TRBV14
D: .
DNA: TGTGCCAGCAGCCAAGATGAGGGCCTTTATTCGCAGTACTTC
CDR3: CASSQDEGLYSQYF

size: .
J: TRBJ1-2
V: TRBV28
D: .
DNA: TGTGCCAGCAGTTTTTCTTATACAGGGTATGGCTACACCTTC
CDR3: CASSFSYTGYGYTF

size: .
J: TRBJ1-5
V: TRBV28
D: .
DNA: TGTGCCAGCAGTTCCCCGGACGGAGTATATCAGCCCCAGCATTTT
CDR3: CASSSPDGVYQPQHF

size: .
J: TRBJ2-3
V: TRBV5-1
D: TRBD2
DNA: TGCGCCAGCAGCCAGGGACTAGGCAGGAGGGATACGCAGTATTTT
CDR3: CASSQGLGRRDTQYF

size: .
J: TRBJ2-4
V: TRBV27
D: TRBD1
DNA: TGTGCCAGCAGTTCAACCGGGACAGAGATTCAGTACTTC
CDR3: CASSSTGTEIQYF

size: few
J: TRBJ1-2
V: TRBV27
D: .
DNA: TGTGCCAGCAGTCCGTCGGGACAATTCTATGGCTACACCTTC
CDR3: CASSPSGQFYGYTF

size: .
J: TRBJ2-6
V: TRBV4-1
D: TRBD2
DNA: TGCGCCAGCAGCCCTCCGACTAGCGGGGGCCCCTCTGGGGCCAACGTCCTGACTTTC
CDR3: CASSPPTSGGPSGANVLTF